This TCR beta chain was obtained from a study of T cell repertoires in cytomegalovirus infection (dated by TCRdb to about 2019). Study-level background: The peptide stimulations were aimed at well-studied HLA-B-restricted epitopes as well as recently identified HLA-C-restricted CMV epitopes, whose presentation resists viral immunomodulation. Donor HLA type was relevant to the analysis, as public TCR beta signatures indicated carriage of CMV infection together with the matching HLA type.

What the work shows at the level of the full study, not this receptor alone: In the ex vivo response, HLA-C-restricted CMV-specific TCR beta clonotypes were dominant, and in two of eight donors the single most frequent clonotype came from this HLA-C-restricted group. Carriers of CMV infection plus the relevant HLA type were discriminated by the cumulative frequency of public TCR beta family members in the study cohort and in an independent roughly 340-donor cohort.

Turning to this clonotype: Its binding antigen is unknown. The input lacks base qualities; no much larger clone sits a single base away.

The sequencer was an Illumina HiSeq 1500. TCRdb redid the processing of the public reads, applying fastp at Q25 and MiXCR, and retained in-frame beta chains. Rows are unified per CDR3 protein, each entry keeping the most common DNA and genes. The sample includes 28,000 or so distinct CDR3 sequences, with approximately 18% observed a single time. 80% to 90% of the sample belongs to the ten largest clones. Explained via the paper, the treatment or condition label denotes: in vitro stimulation with specific CMV peptide epitopes to enrich CMV-specific T cells. V loses 3 bases at its end and J loses 7 bases; junction bases beyond the gene matches: 10. The CDR3 contains 15 residues, cysteine and phenylalanine counted. Solely the CDR3 DNA is kept, with 45 bases framed from the first base. CDR1 and CDR2 are read off the germline V gene (reference sequence) as LNHDA and SQIVND.

This specimen consisted of CD8+ T cells from cultured PBMCs, obtained from culture after CMV antigen stimulation. The chain is assembled from TRBV19 and TRBJ2-3; 7 bases in the junction line up with TRBD2. This clonotype originated in a human donor in good health (CMV status not recorded). Some clones in this sample may be carry-over from other donors' samples. The CDR3 region has the sequence CASSIRRGFGNTQYF. The DNA sequence is as follows: TGTGCCAGTAGTATTAGGCGGGGGTTCGGAAATACGCAGTATTTT.